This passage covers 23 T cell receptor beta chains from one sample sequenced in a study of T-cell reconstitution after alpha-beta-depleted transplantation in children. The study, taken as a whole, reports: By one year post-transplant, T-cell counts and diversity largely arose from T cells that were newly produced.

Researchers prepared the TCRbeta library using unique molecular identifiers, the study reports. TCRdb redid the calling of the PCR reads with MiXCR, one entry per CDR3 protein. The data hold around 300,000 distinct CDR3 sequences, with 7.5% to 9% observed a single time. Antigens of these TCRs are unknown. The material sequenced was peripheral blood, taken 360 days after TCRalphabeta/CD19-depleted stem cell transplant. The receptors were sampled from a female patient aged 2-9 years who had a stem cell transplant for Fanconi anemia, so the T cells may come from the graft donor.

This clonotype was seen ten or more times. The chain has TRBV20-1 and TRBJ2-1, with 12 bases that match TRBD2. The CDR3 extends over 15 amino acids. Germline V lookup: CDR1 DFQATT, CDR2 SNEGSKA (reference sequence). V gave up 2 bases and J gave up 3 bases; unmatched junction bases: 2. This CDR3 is CSARRTSGVYNEQFF. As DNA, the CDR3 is TGCAGTGCTAGACGGACTAGCGGGGTCTACAATGAGCAGTTCTTC.

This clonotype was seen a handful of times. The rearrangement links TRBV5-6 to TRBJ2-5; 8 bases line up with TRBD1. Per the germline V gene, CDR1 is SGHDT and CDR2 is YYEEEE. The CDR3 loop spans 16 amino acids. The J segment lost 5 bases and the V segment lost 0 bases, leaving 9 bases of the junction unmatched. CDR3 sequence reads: CASSLDPGTGAETQYF. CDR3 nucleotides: TGTGCCAGCAGCTTGGACCCCGGGACAGGTGCGGAGACCCAGTACTTC.

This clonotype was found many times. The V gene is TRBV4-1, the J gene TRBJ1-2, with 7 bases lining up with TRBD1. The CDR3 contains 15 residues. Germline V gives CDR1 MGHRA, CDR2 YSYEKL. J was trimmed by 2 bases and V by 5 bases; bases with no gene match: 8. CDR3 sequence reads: CASSRRQGSNYGYTF. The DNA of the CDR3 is TGCGCCAGCAGCAGACGACAGGGTTCGAACTATGGCTACACCTTC.

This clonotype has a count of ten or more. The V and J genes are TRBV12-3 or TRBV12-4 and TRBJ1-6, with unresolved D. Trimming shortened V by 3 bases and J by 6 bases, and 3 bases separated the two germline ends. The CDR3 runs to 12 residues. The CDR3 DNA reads TGTGCCAGCAGTTTCTCTAATTCACCCCTCCACTTT. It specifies CASSFSNSPLHF.

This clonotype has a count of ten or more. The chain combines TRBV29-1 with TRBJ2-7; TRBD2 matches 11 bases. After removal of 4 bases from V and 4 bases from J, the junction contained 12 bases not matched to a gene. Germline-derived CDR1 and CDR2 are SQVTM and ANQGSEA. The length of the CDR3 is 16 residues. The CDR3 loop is CSVVGLAGRSRYEQYF. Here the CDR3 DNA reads TGCAGCGTTGTAGGACTAGCGGGTAGAAGTAGGTACGAGCAGTACTTC.

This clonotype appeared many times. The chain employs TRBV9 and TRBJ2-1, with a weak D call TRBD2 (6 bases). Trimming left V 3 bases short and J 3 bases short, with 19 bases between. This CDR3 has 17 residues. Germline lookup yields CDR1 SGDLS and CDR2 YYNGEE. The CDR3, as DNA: TGTGCCAGCAGCGCCCTCAATTCGGGACTCAACTACAATGAGCAGTTCTTC. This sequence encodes CASSALNSGLNYNEQFF.

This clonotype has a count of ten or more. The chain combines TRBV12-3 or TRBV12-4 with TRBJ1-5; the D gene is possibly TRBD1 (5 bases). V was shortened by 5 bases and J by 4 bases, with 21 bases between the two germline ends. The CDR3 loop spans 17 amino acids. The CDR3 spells CASSTQGTVGMNQPQHF. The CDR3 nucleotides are TGTGCCAGCAGTACGCAGGGCACGGTCGGGATGAATCAGCCCCAGCATTTT.

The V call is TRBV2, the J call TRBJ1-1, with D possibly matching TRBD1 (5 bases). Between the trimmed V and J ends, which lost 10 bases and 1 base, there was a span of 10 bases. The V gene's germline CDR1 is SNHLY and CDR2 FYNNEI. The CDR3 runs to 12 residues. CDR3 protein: CATVQGNTEAFF. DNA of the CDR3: TGTGCCACCGTTCAGGGGAACACTGAAGCTTTCTTT.

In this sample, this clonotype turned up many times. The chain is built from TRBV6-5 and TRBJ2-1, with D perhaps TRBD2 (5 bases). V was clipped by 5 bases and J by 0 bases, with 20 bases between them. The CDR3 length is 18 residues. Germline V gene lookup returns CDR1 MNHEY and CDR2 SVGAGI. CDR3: CASSPRGSSVNSYNEQFF. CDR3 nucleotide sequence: TGTGCCAGCAGTCCCCGCGGGTCTTCGGTCAACTCCTACAATGAGCAGTTCTTC.

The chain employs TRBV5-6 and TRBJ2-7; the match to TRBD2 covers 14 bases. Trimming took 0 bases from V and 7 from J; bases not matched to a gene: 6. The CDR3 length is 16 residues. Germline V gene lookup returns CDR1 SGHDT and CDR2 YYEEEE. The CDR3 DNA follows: TGTGCCAGCAGCTTGGTGGGACTAGCGGGGGTTGGTGAGCAGTACTTC. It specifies CASSLVGLAGVGEQYF.

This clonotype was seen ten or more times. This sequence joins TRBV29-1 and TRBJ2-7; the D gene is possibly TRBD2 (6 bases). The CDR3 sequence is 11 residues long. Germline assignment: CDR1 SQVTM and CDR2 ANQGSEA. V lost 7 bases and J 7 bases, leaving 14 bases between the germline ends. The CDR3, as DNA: TGCAGCGCTACCGGGGGTGGGGAGCAGTACTTC. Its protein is CSATGGGEQYF.

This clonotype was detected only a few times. CDR3 coding DNA: TGTGCCAGCAGTTCACAGGGGCTTAATGAAAAACTGTTTTTT. This codes for CASSSQGLNEKLFF. The J gene is TRBJ1-4, the V gene TRBV7-8, with 7 bases that match TRBD1. J was trimmed by 4 bases and V by 6 bases; bases with no gene match: 5. CDR1 and CDR2 from the germline V gene are SGHVS and FQNEAQ. The CDR3 has 14 amino acids.

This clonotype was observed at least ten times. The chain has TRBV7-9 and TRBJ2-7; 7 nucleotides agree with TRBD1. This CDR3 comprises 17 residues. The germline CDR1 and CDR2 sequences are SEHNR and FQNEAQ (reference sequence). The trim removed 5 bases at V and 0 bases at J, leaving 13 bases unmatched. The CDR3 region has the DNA TGTGCCAGCAGCCCTCACAGGGGATCCACAGCCTCCTACGAGCAGTACTTC. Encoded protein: CASSPHRGSTASYEQYF.

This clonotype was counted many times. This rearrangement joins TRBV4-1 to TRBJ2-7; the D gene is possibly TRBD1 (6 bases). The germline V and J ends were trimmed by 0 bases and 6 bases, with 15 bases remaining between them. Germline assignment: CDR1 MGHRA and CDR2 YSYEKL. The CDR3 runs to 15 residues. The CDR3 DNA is TGCGCCAGCAGCCAAGACAGGGGACGATTAAGCGAGCAGTACTTC. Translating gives CASSQDRGRLSEQYF.

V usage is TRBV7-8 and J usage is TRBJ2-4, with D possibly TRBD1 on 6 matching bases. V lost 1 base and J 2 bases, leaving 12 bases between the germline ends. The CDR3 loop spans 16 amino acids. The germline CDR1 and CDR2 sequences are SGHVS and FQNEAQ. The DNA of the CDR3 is TGTGCCAGCAGCTTAGATGGGGGCGGGTCCAAAAACATTCAGTACTTC. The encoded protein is CASSLDGGGSKNIQYF.

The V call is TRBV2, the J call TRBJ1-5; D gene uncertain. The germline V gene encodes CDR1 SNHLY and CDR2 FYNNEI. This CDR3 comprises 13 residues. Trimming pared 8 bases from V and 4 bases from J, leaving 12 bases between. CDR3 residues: CASQWGGNQPQHF. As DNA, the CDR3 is TGTGCCAGCCAGTGGGGAGGGAATCAGCCCCAGCATTTT. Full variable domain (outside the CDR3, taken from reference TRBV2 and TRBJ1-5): EPEVTQTPSHQVTQMGQEVILRCVPISNHLYFYWYRQILGQKVEFLVSFYNNEISEKSEIFDDQFSVERPDGSNFTLKIRSTKLEDSAMYFCASQWGGNQPQHFGDGTRLSIL.

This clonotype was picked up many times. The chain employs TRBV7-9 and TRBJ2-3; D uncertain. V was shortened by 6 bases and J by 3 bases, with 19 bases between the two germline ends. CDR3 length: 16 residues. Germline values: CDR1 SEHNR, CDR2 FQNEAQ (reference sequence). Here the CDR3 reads CASRSATTGVTDTQYF. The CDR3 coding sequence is TGTGCCAGCAGGAGCGCCACAACCGGCGTGACAGATACGCAGTATTTT.

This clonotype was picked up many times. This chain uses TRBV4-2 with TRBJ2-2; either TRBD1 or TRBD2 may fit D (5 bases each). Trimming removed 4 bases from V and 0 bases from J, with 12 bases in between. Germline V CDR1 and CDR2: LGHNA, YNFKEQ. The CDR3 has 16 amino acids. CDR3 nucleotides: TGTGCCAGCAGCCTGCCTGGGGGAGCGAACACCGGGGAGCTGTTTTTT. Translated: CASSLPGGANTGELFF.

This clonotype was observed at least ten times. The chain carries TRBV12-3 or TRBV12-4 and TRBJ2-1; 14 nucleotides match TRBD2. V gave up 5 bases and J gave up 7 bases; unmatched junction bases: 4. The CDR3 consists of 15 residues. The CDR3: CASSGTSGSGNEQFF. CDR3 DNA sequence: TGTGCCAGCAGTGGGACTAGCGGGAGTGGAAATGAGCAGTTCTTC.

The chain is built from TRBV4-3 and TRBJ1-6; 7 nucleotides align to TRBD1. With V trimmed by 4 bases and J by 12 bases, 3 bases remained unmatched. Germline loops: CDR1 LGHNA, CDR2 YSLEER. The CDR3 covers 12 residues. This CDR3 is CASSRQGLPLHF. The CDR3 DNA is TGCGCCAGCAGCCGACAGGGTTTACCCCTCCACTTT.

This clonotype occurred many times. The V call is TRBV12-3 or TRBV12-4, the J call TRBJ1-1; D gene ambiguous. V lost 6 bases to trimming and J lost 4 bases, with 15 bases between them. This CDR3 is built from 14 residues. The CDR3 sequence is CASRPTISRTEAFF. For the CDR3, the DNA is TGTGCCAGCAGACCTACCATTTCGCGCACTGAAGCTTTCTTT.

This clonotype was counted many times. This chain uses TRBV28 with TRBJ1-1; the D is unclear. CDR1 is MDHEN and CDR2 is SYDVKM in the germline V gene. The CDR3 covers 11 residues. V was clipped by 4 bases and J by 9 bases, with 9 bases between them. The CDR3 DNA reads TGTGCCAGCAGTTGGGCAGGTAAAGCTTTCTTT. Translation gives CASSWAGKAFF.

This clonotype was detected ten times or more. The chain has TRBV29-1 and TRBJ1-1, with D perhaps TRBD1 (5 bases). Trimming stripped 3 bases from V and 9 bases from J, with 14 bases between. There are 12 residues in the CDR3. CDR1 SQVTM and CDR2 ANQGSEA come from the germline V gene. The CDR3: CSVDTPGTQAFF. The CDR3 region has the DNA TGCAGCGTTGATACCCCCGGGACCCAAGCTTTCTTT.